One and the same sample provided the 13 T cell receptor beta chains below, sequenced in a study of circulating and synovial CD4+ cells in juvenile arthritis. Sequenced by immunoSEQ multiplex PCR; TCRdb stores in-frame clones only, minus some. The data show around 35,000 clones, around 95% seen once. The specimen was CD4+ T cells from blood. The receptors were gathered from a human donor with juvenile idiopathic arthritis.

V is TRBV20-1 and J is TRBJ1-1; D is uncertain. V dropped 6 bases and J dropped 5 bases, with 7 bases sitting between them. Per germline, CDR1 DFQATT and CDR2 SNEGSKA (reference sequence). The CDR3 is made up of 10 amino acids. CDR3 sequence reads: CSARWTEAFF. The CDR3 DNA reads TGCAGTGCCCGGTGGACTGAAGCTTTCTTT.

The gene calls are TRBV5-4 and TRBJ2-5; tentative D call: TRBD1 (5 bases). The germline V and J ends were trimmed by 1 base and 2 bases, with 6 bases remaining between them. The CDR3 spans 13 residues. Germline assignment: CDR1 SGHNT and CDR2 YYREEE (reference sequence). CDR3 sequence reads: CASSLKGQETQYF. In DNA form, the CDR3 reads TGTGCCAGCAGCTTGAAGGGGCAAGAGACCCAGTACTTC.

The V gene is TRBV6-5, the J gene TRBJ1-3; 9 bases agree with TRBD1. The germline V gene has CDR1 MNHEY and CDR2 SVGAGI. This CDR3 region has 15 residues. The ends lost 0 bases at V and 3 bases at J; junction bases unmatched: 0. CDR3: CASSYSGQGGNTIYF. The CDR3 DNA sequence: TGTGCCAGCAGTTACTCGGGACAGGGTGGAAACACCATATATTTT.

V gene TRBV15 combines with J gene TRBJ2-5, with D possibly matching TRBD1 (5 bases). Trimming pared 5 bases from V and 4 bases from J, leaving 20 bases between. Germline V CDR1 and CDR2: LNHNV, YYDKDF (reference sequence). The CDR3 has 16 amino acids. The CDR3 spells CATSPDPIGVGETQYF. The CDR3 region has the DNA TGTGCCACCAGCCCCGACCCCATAGGGGTGGGAGAGACCCAGTACTTC.

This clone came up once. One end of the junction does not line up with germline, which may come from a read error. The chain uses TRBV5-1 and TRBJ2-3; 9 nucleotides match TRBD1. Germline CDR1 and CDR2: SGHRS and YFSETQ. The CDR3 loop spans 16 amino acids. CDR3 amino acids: CASSTGTGLLSDTQYF. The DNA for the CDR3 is TGTGCCAGCAGCACAGGGACAGGGTTACTTTCGGATACGCAGTATTTT.

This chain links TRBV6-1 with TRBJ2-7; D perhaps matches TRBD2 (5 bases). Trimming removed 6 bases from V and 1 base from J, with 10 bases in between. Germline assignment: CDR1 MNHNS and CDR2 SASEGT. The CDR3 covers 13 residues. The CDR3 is CASSGGRSYEQYF. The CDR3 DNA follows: TGTGCCAGCAGCGGAGGACGGTCCTACGAGCAGTACTTC.

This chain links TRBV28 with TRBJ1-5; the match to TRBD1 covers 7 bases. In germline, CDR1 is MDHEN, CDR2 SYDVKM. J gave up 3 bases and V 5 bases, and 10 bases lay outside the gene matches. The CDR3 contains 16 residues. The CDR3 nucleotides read TGTGCCAGCAGTCCCGCGACAGGGCGGAACAATCAGCCCCAGCATTTT. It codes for CASSPATGRNNQPQHF. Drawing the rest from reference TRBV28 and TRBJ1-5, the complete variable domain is DVKVTQSSRYLVKRTGEKVFLECVQDMDHENMFWYRQDPGLGLRLIYFSYDVKMKEKGDIPEGYSVSREKKERFSLILESASTNQTSMYLCASSPATGRNNQPQHFGDGTRLSIL.

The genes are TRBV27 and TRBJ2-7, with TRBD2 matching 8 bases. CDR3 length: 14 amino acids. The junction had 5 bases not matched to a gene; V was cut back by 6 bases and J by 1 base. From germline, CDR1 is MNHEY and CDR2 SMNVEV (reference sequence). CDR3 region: CASRREDFSYEQYF. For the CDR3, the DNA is TGTGCCAGCAGGCGGGAGGATTTTTCCTACGAGCAGTACTTC.

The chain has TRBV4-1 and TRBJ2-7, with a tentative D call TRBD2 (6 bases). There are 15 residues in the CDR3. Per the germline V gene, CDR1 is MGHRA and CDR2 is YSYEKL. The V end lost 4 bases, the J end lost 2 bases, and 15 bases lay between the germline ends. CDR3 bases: TGCGCCAGCAGCCCTCGATCGGGACTCACCTACGAGCAGTACTTC. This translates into CASSPRSGLTYEQYF.

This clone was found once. CDR3 in amino acids: CASSLASIGGNEQFF. DNA of the CDR3: TGTGCCAGCAGCTTAGCTAGCATAGGTGGCAATGAGCAGTTCTTC. The gene calls are TRBV7-3 and TRBJ2-1; perhaps TRBD2 as D (5 bases). CDR3 size: 15 residues. CDR1 and CDR2 (germline): SGHTA, FQGTGA. V lost 2 bases and J 6 bases, leaving 14 bases between the germline ends.

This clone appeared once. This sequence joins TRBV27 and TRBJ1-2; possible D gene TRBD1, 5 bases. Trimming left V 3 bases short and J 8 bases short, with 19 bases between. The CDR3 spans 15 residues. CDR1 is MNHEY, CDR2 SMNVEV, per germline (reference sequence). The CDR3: CASSLSSRGEGGYTF. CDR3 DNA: TGTGCCAGCAGTTTGAGTTCCCGGGGGGAGGGGGGCTACACCTTC.

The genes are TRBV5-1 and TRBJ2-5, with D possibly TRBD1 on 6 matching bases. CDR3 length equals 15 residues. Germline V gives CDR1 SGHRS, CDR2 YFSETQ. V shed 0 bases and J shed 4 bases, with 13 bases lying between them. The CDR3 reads CASSLAVPRGETQYF. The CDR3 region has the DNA TGCGCCAGCAGCTTGGCAGTCCCCAGGGGAGAGACCCAGTACTTC.

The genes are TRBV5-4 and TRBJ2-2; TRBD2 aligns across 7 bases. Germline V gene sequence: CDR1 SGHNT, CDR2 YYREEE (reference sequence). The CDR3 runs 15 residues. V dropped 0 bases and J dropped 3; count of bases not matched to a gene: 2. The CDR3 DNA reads TGTGCCAGCAGCTTGGGAGGGAGGGACACCGGGGAGCTGTTTTTT. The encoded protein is CASSLGGRDTGELFF.